This TCR beta chain was sequenced in a study of CD8 T cells in ankylosing spondylitis. The sample holds many counts of this clonotype. The target antigen is unknown. Using quantitative 5'-RACE with molecular barcodes, the authors made TCR beta libraries. From the 5' RACE reads, TCRdb called clonotypes with MiXCR, one entry per CDR3 protein. The sample has about 130,000 distinct CDR3 sequences, about a tenth seen once; the top ten hold roughly 3.3%. V lost 0 bases to trimming and J lost 4 bases, with 9 bases between them. The CDR3 loop spans 14 amino acids. CDR1 LGHNA and CDR2 YNFKEQ come from the germline V gene. Study observations and caveats: As for the disease-linked clones, they showed a CD8+ phenotype and occurred at relatively low frequencies in peripheral blood. A motif in TCR beta, a set of roughly eight highly homologous variants, appeared characteristic of ankylosing spondylitis blood.

This receptor was obtained from a male donor with ankylosing spondylitis or in good health (not recorded which). The sequenced material came from blood, either unsorted or a sorted T cell fraction (not recorded which). The rearrangement links TRBV4-2 to TRBJ2-5; D is uncertain. The CDR3 coding sequence is TGTGCCAGCAGCCAAGAACGGGTCGGAGAGACCCAGTACTTC. Protein: CASSQERVGETQYF.